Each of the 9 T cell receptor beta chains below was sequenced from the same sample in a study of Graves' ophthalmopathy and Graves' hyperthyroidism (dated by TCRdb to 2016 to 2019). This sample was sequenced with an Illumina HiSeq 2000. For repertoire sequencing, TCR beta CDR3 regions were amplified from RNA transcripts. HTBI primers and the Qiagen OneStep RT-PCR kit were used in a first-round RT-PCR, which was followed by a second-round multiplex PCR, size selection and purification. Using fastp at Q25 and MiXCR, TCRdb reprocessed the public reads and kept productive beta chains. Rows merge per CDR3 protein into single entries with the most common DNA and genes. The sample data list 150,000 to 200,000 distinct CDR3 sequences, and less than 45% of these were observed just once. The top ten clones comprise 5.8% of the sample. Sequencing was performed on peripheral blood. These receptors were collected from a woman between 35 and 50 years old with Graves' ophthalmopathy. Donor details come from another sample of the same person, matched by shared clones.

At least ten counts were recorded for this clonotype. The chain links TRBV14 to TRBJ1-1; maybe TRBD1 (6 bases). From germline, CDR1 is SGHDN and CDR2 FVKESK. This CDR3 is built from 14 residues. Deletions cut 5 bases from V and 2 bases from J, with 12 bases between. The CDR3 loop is CASSAYRANTEAFF. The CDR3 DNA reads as TGTGCCAGCAGCGCGTACAGGGCTAACACTGAAGCTTTCTTT.

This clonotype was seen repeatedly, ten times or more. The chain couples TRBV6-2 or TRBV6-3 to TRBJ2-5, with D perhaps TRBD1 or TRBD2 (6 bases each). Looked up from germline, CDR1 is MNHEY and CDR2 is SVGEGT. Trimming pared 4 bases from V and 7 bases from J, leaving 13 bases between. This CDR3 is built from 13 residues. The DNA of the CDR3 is TGTGCCAGCAGTTTACACGGAGGGGGGACCCAGTACTTC. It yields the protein CASSLHGGGTQYF.

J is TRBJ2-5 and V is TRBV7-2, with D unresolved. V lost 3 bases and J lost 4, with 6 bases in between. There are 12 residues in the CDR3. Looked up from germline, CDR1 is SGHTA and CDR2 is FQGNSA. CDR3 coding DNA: TGTGCCAGCAGCTTCTGGAGAGAGACCCAGTACTTC. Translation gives CASSFWRETQYF.

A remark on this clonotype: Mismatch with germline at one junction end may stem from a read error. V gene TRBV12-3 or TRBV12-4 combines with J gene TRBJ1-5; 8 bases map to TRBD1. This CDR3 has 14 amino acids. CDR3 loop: CAGSTRQGNQPQHF. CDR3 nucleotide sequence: TGTGCCGGCAGTACGCGACAGGGGAATCAGCCCCAGCATTTT.

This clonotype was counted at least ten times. CDR3 nucleotide sequence: TGTGCCAGCAGCTTAGATCGGGAAATGAACACTGAAGCTTTCTTT. Translated: CASSLDREMNTEAFF. This rearrangement joins TRBV11-3 to TRBJ1-1; D gene ambiguous. This CDR3 is built from 15 residues. V was shortened by 0 bases and J by 0 bases, with 8 bases between the two germline ends. Germline values: CDR1 SGHNT, CDR2 YENEEA.

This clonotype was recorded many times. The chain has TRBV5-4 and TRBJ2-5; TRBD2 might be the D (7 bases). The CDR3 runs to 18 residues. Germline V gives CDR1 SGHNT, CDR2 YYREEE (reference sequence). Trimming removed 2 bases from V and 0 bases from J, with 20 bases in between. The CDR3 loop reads CASSFRGGDVDYQETQYF. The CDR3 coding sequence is TGTGCCAGCAGCTTCAGGGGAGGGGACGTGGACTACCAAGAGACCCAGTACTTC.

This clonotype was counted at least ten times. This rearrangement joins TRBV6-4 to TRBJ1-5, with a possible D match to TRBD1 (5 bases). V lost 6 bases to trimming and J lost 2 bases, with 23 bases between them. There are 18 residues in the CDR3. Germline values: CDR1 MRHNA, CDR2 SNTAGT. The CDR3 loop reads CASRNGGGWVGGNQPQHF. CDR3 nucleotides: TGTGCCAGCAGAAACGGGGGGGGGTGGGTCGGAGGCAATCAGCCCCAGCATTTT.

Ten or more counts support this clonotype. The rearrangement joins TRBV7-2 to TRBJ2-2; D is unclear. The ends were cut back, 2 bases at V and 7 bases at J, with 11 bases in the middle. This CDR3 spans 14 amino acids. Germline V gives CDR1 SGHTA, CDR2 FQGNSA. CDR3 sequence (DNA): TGTGCCAGCAGCTTACAATCTTTTGGCGGGGAGCTGTTTTTT. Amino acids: CASSLQSFGGELFF. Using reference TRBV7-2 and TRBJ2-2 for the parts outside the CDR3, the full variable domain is GAGVSQSPSNKVTEKGKDVELRCDPISGHTALYWYRQSLGQGLEFLIYFQGNSAPDKSGLPSDRFSAERTGGSVSTLTIQRTQQEDSAVYLCASSLQSFGGELFFGEGSRLTVL.

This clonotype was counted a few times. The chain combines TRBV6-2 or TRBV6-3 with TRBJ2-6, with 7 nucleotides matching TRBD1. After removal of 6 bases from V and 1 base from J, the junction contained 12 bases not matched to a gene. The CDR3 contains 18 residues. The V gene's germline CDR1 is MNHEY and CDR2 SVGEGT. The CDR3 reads CASRPSGQIRSGANVLTF. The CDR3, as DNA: TGTGCCAGCAGGCCCTCGGGACAGATCCGTTCTGGGGCCAACGTCCTGACTTTC.